A selection of T cell receptor beta chains follows, all from one sample in a study of T cell repertoires in cytomegalovirus infection. MiXCR, run by TCRdb on the reads, gives a single entry per CDR3 protein. The sample includes just over 300,000 distinct CDR3 sequences, roughly 16% of them seen just once. Sequenced sample: PBMCs. The receptors come from a human donor in good health (CMV status not recorded). Some clones in this sample may be carry-over from other donors' samples. Each CDR3 is given with its conserved first and last residue. The order of the fields is J gene, V gene, clone size, D gene, CDR3 protein, CDR3 DNA. A D gene is named only where the DNA matches it firmly. Clone size is stated in some rows and not others, as once, few, many or a class when expanded.

TRBJ1-2	TRBV5-1	NA	NA	CASSWEGIGYTF	TGCGCCAGCAGCTGGGAGGGTATTGGCTACACCTTC
TRBJ2-5	TRBV27	few	TRBD1	CASSRGTGGTETQYF	TGTGCCAGCAGCAGAGGGACAGGGGGTACAGAGACCCAGTACTTC
TRBJ1-1	TRBV12-3/TRBV12-4	many	NA	CASSFTLPGRLTEAFF	TGTGCCAGCAGTTTTACTCTTCCGGGACGGCTGACTGAAGCTTTCTTT
TRBJ1-1	TRBV28	few	NA	CASNNVMNTEAFF	TGTGCCAGCAATAACGTAATGAACACTGAAGCTTTCTTT
TRBJ2-3	TRBV7-2	NA	TRBD2	CASRLAGALTDMQYF	TGTGCCAGCAGACTAGCGGGGGCCCTCACAGATATGCAGTATTTT
TRBJ2-4	TRBV12-3/TRBV12-4	many	NA	CASSLSLRAKNIQYF	TGTGCCAGCAGTTTATCCCTCCGAGCCAAAAACATTCAGTACTTC
TRBJ2-7	TRBV7-9	few	NA	CASSFGVGEQYF	TGTGCCAGCAGCTTTGGGGTGGGCGAGCAGTACTTC
TRBJ2-3	TRBV14	few	NA	CASSQVGWGTDTQYF	TGTGCCAGCAGCCAAGTGGGGTGGGGCACAGATACGCAGTATTTT
TRBJ1-2	TRBV7-8	many	NA	CASSLGGGLYNYGYTF	TGTGCCAGCAGCTTAGGAGGTGGACTGTACAACTATGGCTACACCTTC
TRBJ1-1	TRBV7-9	few	NA	CASSSPDGVAFF	TGTGCCAGCAGCTCCCCCGACGGGGTAGCTTTCTTT
TRBJ2-7	TRBV28	NA	NA	CASSPHGQGRYEQYF	TGTGCCAGCAGTCCCCATGGGCAGGGCCGCTACGAGCAGTACTTC
TRBJ2-1	TRBV28	few	NA	CASSPGHLLEQFF	TGTGCCAGCAGCCCCGGACACCTTTTAGAGCAGTTCTTC
TRBJ1-2	TRBV20-1	NA	NA	CSARTGTGSYGYTF	TGCAGTGCTAGAACGGGCACAGGGTCCTATGGCTACACCTTC
TRBJ2-1	TRBV15	NA	TRBD2	CATSRGPLMAGDYNEQFF	TGTGCCACCAGCAGAGGCCCCCTCATGGCGGGGGATTACAATGAGCAGTTCTTC
TRBJ2-2	TRBV20-1	NA	NA	CSARGGPNTGELFF	TGCAGTGCTAGGGGGGGGCCCAACACCGGGGAGCTGTTTTTT
TRBJ1-1	TRBV7-2	many	NA	CASSLGGRLDAEAFF	TGTGCCAGCAGCTTAGGGGGCAGATTGGACGCTGAAGCTTTCTTT
TRBJ1-2	TRBV20-1	many	NA	CSASQQAGVRGYGYTF	TGCAGTGCTAGCCAACAAGCAGGGGTCCGCGGCTATGGCTACACCTTC
TRBJ2-5	TRBV5-4	NA	TRBD2	CASSIGTSGEETQYF	TGTGCCAGCAGCATCGGGACTAGCGGGGAGGAGACCCAGTACTTC
TRBJ1-3	TRBV7-2	many	NA	CASRRSSGNTIYF	TGTGCCAGCAGGCGTAGCTCTGGAAACACCATATATTTT
TRBJ1-4	TRBV28	NA	NA	CASSLFGSNEKLFF	TGTGCCAGCAGTTTATTTGGCAGTAATGAAAAACTGTTTTTT
TRBJ1-2	TRBV28	many	NA	CASTTFPRGYGYTF	TGTGCCAGCACTACCTTCCCTCGCGGCTATGGCTACACCTTC
TRBJ2-3	TRBV5-1	few	NA	CASSFYTIKLAGGTDTQYF	TGCGCCAGCAGCTTCTACACAATAAAACTAGCCGGGGGCACAGATACGCAGTATTTT
TRBJ1-3	TRBV4-1	many	TRBD1	CASSQGTGTGNTIYF	TGCGCCAGCAGCCAAGGGACAGGGACAGGAAACACCATATATTTT
TRBJ2-1	TRBV7-9	many	TRBD2	CASSHRGGLAGVNEQFF	TGTGCCAGCAGCCATCGAGGGGGACTAGCGGGGGTCAATGAGCAGTTCTTC
TRBJ1-2	TRBV6-5	NA	NA	CASSYSRGLNYGYTF	TGTGCCAGCAGTTACTCCCGGGGTCTTAACTATGGCTACACCTTC
TRBJ1-3	TRBV20-1	NA	NA	CSARGMDSLSGNTIYF	TGCAGTGCTAGGGGAATGGACAGCCTCTCTGGAAACACCATATATTTT
TRBJ2-5	TRBV6-2/TRBV6-3	few	NA	CASRPTGYQETQYF	TGTGCCAGCAGACCCACAGGATACCAAGAGACCCAGTACTTC
TRBJ2-2	TRBV6-2/TRBV6-3	few	NA	CASSYASQATNTGELFF	TGTGCCAGCAGTTACGCGAGCCAGGCAACTAACACCGGGGAGCTGTTTTTT
TRBJ2-7	TRBV6-5	NA	NA	CASSHTGGGYEQYF	TGTGCCAGCAGTCATACAGGTGGCGGGTACGAGCAGTACTTC
TRBJ2-4	TRBV12-3/TRBV12-4	many	NA	CASSSTTEGESIQYF	TGTGCCAGCAGTTCCACCACTGAAGGGGAGAGCATTCAGTACTTC
TRBJ2-7	TRBV7-2	many	NA	CASSSDGPYEQYF	TGTGCCAGCAGCTCGGACGGACCCTACGAGCAGTACTTC
TRBJ2-1	TRBV27	many	TRBD2	CASSSSSGGAREQFF	TGTGCCAGCAGTTCCTCTAGCGGGGGGGCACGAGAGCAGTTCTTC
TRBJ1-5	TRBV6-2/TRBV6-3	few	NA	CASSLQSLHKQPQHF	TGTGCCAGCAGTTTGCAGAGCCTCCACAAACAGCCCCAGCATTTT
TRBJ1-1	TRBV6-1	few	TRBD1	CASRLTGSTEAFF	TGTGCCAGCAGGTTGACAGGGAGCACTGAAGCTTTCTTT
TRBJ1-5	TRBV12-3/TRBV12-4	many	NA	CASREYSNQPQHF	TGTGCCAGCCGCGAGTATAGCAATCAGCCCCAGCATTTT
TRBJ1-6	TRBV12-3/TRBV12-4	few	NA	CASSLMGVGYNSPLHF	TGTGCCAGCAGTTTAATGGGGGTCGGATATAATTCACCCCTCCACTTT
TRBJ2-1	TRBV5-1	NA	NA	CASSSPNYNEQFF	TGCGCCAGCAGCTCTCCCAACTACAATGAGCAGTTCTTC
TRBJ1-2	TRBV2	NA	TRBD1	CASIVGQDYYGYTF	TGTGCCAGCATCGTGGGACAGGACTACTATGGCTACACCTTC
TRBJ1-1	TRBV6-2/TRBV6-3	NA	NA	CASSYSDRQNTEAFF	TGTGCCAGCAGTTACTCCGACAGGCAGAACACTGAAGCTTTCTTT
TRBJ1-2	TRBV7-2	many	NA	CASSWTGNYGYTF	TGTGCCAGCAGCTGGACGGGAAACTATGGCTACACCTTC
TRBJ2-7	TRBV10-3	NA	TRBD2	CAIGEAGASYEQYF	TGTGCCATCGGAGAAGCGGGGGCCTCCTACGAGCAGTACTTC
TRBJ1-2	TRBV4-1	NA	NA	CASSQPGEFYGYTF	TGCGCCAGCAGCCAACCAGGGGAATTCTATGGCTACACCTTC
TRBJ2-1	TRBV20-1	few	NA	CSAGEGLGGYNEQFF	TGCAGTGCTGGTGAAGGACTAGGGGGATATAATGAGCAGTTCTTC
TRBJ2-1	TRBV18	NA	NA	CASSIREVLENEQFF	TGTGCCAGCTCCATAAGGGAGGTCCTCGAGAATGAGCAGTTCTTC
TRBJ1-6	TRBV28	NA	NA	CATYPGGRGYSPLHF	TGTGCCACCTACCCCGGGGGCCGGGGGTATTCACCCCTCCACTTT
TRBJ1-5	TRBV28	many	TRBD1	CASIVGQGATQPQHF	TGTGCCAGCATAGTCGGACAGGGGGCGACTCAGCCCCAGCATTTT
TRBJ2-2	TRBV7-6	few	TRBD2	CASSPPGLADTGELFF	TGTGCCAGCAGCCCTCCGGGACTAGCGGATACCGGGGAGCTGTTTTTT
TRBJ2-7	TRBV6-8	few	NA	CASSYGRGRGYEQYF	TGTGCCAGCAGTTATGGGAGGGGGCGCGGCTACGAGCAGTACTTC
TRBJ2-1	TRBV5-4	few	NA	CASSLVRPGRHNEQFF	TGTGCCAGCAGCTTGGTAAGGCCCGGCAGGCACAATGAGCAGTTCTTC
TRBJ1-1	TRBV5-1	few	NA	CASSLSGLLTEAFF	TGCGCCAGCAGCTTGTCCGGGCTCCTCACTGAAGCTTTCTTT
TRBJ2-1	TRBV20-1	few	TRBD1	CSAATGTGDYNEQFF	TGCAGTGCCGCAACCGGGACAGGGGACTACAATGAGCAGTTCTTC